This T cell receptor (beta chain) was profiled in a study of blood T cell repertoires in COVID-19. About the research overall: PBMCs, B-cell-depleted T cells, or T cells were the source of the cDNA or gDNA that made up the material.

V gave up 2 bases and J gave up 2 bases, with 7 bases separating them. Germline V gene data show CDR1 as MNHNS and CDR2 as SASEGT. The CDR3 consists of 14 residues. The count of this clone is one. Profiling relied on immunoSEQ multiplex PCR, and the TCRdb table lists in-frame clones only, not all of them. The table includes about 200,000 clones, roughly 84% detected once. This sequence joins TRBV6-1 and TRBJ1-3, with a weak D call TRBD1 (5 bases). This receptor was identified in a man between 40 and 49 years old with acute or convalescent COVID-19. The sample comprised peripheral blood. CDR3 residues: CASSERGAGNTIYF. CDR3 coding DNA: TGTGCCAGCAGTGAACGGGGGGCTGGAAACACCATATATTTT.